This is a list of T cell receptor beta chains from one sample in a study of beta chain features in type 1 diabetes. TCRdb's table, derived via immunoSEQ multiplex PCR, lists solely in-frame clones and lacks some. The sample carries 120,000 to 150,000 clones, 9.7% recorded once. Sequencing was carried out using central memory CD4+ T cells from blood. The receptors shown here come from a woman in her thirties or forties in good health. The conserved cysteine and the conserved F or W are not part of the CDR3 here. A D gene is named only where the DNA matches it firmly. Some rows mark clone size as missing; the rest say once, few, many or name a class of expanded clone.

CDR3 length	clone size	D gene	V gene	J gene	CDR3 protein
13	-	-	TRBV5-1	TRBJ1-5	ASSLESGAGQPQH
13	few	TRBD1	TRBV18	TRBJ1-2	ASSVRQAQGAGYT
12	-	-	TRBV6-4	TRBJ2-3	ASSDSGQRDTQY
15	few	TRBD1	TRBV7-9	TRBJ1-5	ASSLEGTGGSAQPQH
13	-	TRBD1	TRBV6-1	TRBJ2-5	ASSLRTGTVETQY
13	-	-	TRBV19	TRBJ1-5	ASSINRQGNQPQH
12	-	-	TRBV5-1	TRBJ1-1	ASSVSGRNTEAF
15	-	TRBD1	TRBV11-2	TRBJ2-2	ASSFGTGGPNTGELF
12	-	TRBD2	TRBV6-6	TRBJ2-3	ASSPSGGAGTQY
14	-	-	TRBV9	TRBJ1-1	ASSVAPRGKSSEAF
12	-	-	TRBV5-4	TRBJ1-2	ASSSPGRRYGYT
12	few	TRBD1	TRBV6-5	TRBJ1-3	ASRRQGSGNTIY
15	many	TRBD2	TRBV14	TRBJ2-1	ASSQPWIAGARNEQF
12	-	TRBD1	TRBV25-1	TRBJ1-6	ASSVGTGESPLH
11	few	-	TRBV6-1	TRBJ1-2	ASSDGSDYGYT
12	-	-	TRBV7-9	TRBJ1-4	ASSFSRGGEKLF
14	few	-	TRBV5-1	TRBJ1-5	ASSLLGTGGNQPQH
12	-	TRBD1	TRBV7-8	TRBJ2-1	ASNVGTGKNEQF
11	few	TRBD2	TRBV19	TRBJ2-7	ASSGLGSYEQY
12	-	-	TRBV5-1	TRBJ2-3	ASSLSPGSDTQY
12	few	-	TRBV6-5	TRBJ1-5	ASSPDNSNQPQH
12	-	TRBD1	TRBV12-5	TRBJ2-7	ASGLSDRGYEQY
14	-	TRBD1	TRBV9	TRBJ2-1	ASSVGVATGFNEQF
17	few	-	TRBV10-2	TRBJ1-5	ASSEKLRRRGLSNQPQH
12	many	TRBD1	TRBV29-1	TRBJ1-2	SVQGDRGNYGYT
16	-	-	TRBV21-1	TRBJ2-5	ASSSPGLDAPGKETQY
12	few	-	TRBV7-9	TRBJ1-1	ASSTRRGNTEAF
10	-	-	TRBV4-2	TRBJ1-2	ASSLSESVYT
13	-	TRBD2	TRBV6-1	TRBJ2-2	ATMALAGGTGELF
11	-	TRBD1	TRBV6-1	TRBJ2-7	ASRPGQGGEQY
10	few	-	TRBV5-1	TRBJ2-1	ASSLSGNEQF
13	few	TRBD1	TRBV13	TRBJ1-2	ASSLLGQGHYGYT
13	-	TRBD1	TRBV5-1	TRBJ1-1	ASSLADRTGTEAF
12	many	TRBD1	TRBV23-1	TRBJ2-7	ASSQRGPTYEQY
13	few	-	TRBV7-2	TRBJ1-2	ASSTITPGSSGYT
9	few	-	TRBV2	TRBJ2-5	ASSELETQY
11	-	-	TRBV7-9	TRBJ1-2	ASSSTRNYGYT